This TCR beta chain was documented in a study of CD8+CD57+ T cells in acquired aplastic anemia. Study-level points and caveats: Researchers report that 25 to 35 CD8+ CDR3 sequences appeared in both patients and controls.

Note on this clonotype: Its antigen is still unknown.

This CDR3 spans 15 amino acids. V was trimmed by 5 bases and J by 3 bases, leaving 17 bases between them. Germline V gene lookup returns CDR1 SGHVS and CDR2 FQNEAQ. Genomic DNA, serving as template, underwent TCR beta VDJ and CDR3 profiling. TCRdb ran MiXCR on the reads and lists one entry per CDR3 protein. Among around 180,000 distinct CDR3 sequences listed, just under 65% were seen once. The TCR originated in a human donor in good health. Sequencing was done on a sample of sorted CD4+, CD8+, or CD8+CD57+ T cells (not recorded which) from PBMCs. This chain joins TRBV7-8 and TRBJ2-7; possible D gene TRBD1, 6 bases. The chain's CDR3 is CASSPRGILHYEQYF. In DNA, the CDR3 is TGTGCCAGCAGCCCTAGGGGGATACTACACTACGAGCAGTACTTC. Together with reference TRBV7-8 and TRBJ2-7, the CDR3 gives the full variable domain: GAGVSQSPRYKVAKRGQDVALRCDPISGHVSLFWYQQALGQGPEFLTYFQNEAQLDKSGLPSDRFFAERPEGSVSTLKIQRTQQEDSAVYLCASSPRGILHYEQYFGPGTRLTVT.